The 27 T cell receptor beta chains listed next were all sequenced from one sample in a study of T cells after yellow fever vaccination. TCRdb ran MiXCR on the 5' RACE reads and lists one entry per CDR3 protein. The sample lists about 310,000 distinct CDR3 sequences, 3.6% occurring once. Sequencing was performed on PBMCs, taken on the day of the yellow fever booster vaccination. The receptors stem from a man aged 18 to 30 who received the YFV17D yellow fever vaccine.

This clonotype was detected only a few times. This chain connects TRBV12-3 or TRBV12-4 to TRBJ1-6; the D gene is possibly TRBD1 (5 bases). V was pared by 0 bases and J by 6 bases, with 12 bases between. CDR3 length: 16 residues. In nucleotides, the CDR3 is TGTGCCAGCAGTTTAGCAGCAGGGAGGCTTAATTCACCCCTCCACTTT. It codes for CASSLAAGRLNSPLHF.

This clonotype has ten or more counts. The V and J genes are TRBV9 and TRBJ2-5; TRBD1 is a possible D gene (6 bases). The germline V and J ends were trimmed by 0 bases and 5 bases, with 14 bases remaining between them. CDR3 size: 15 residues. Germline V gene lookup returns CDR1 SGDLS and CDR2 YYNGEE. The CDR3 protein is CASSVGQGIGETQYF. CDR3 nucleotides: TGTGCCAGCAGCGTAGGGCAGGGGATAGGGGAGACCCAGTACTTC.

Many counts were recorded for this clonotype. The chain uses TRBV4-1 and TRBJ1-5; 8 bases are a match to TRBD1. The CDR3 totals 14 residues. Germline V gene data show CDR1 as MGHRA and CDR2 as YSYEKL. V was clipped by 1 base and J by 6 bases; unmatched bases: 2. The CDR3 is CASSQARGLQPQHF. In nucleotides, the CDR3 is TGCGCCAGCAGCCAAGCCAGGGGGCTTCAGCCCCAGCATTTT.

This clonotype showed up many times. This rearrangement joins TRBV20-1 to TRBJ2-1, with TRBD2 matching 8 bases. V shed 4 bases and J 7 bases; nucleotides not matched to a gene: 6. CDR3 length equals 13 residues. Germline V gene data show CDR1 as DFQATT and CDR2 as SNEGSKA (reference sequence). Here the CDR3 reads CSAKAGDRNEQFF. CDR3 coding DNA: TGCAGTGCTAAAGCGGGGGACCGGAATGAGCAGTTCTTC.

There are a few counts of this clonotype. The chain uses TRBV5-6 and TRBJ1-2; 7 bases map to TRBD1. The junction had 16 bases not matched to a gene; V was cut back by 4 bases and J by 4 bases. The CDR3 has 17 amino acids. Germline V lookup: CDR1 SGHDT, CDR2 YYEEEE. The CDR3 DNA is TGTGCCAGCAGCCCCCCGGGCAGGGGGGAGTCGTTCTATGGCTACACCTTC. It yields the protein CASSPPGRGESFYGYTF.

This clonotype was observed at least ten times. The J gene is TRBJ1-5, the V gene TRBV20-1, with TRBD1 matching 9 bases. J gave up 5 bases and V 6 bases, and 5 bases lay outside the gene matches. CDR1 DFQATT and CDR2 SNEGSKA come from the germline V gene (reference sequence). The CDR3 loop spans 13 amino acids. This CDR3 is CSARTGVDQPQHF. CDR3 nucleotide sequence: TGCAGTGCGAGGACAGGGGTCGATCAGCCCCAGCATTTT.

At least ten counts were recorded for this clonotype. The chain links TRBV7-4 to TRBJ2-2; D is unclear. The length of the CDR3 is 13 residues. The germline V gene encodes CDR1 SGHVT and CDR2 SQSDAQ. With 0 bases removed from V and 6 bases from J, the gap between germline ends came to 5 bases. CDR3 in amino acids: CASSLAWAGELFF. In nucleotides, the CDR3 is TGTGCCAGCAGCTTAGCCTGGGCCGGGGAGCTGTTTTTT.

This clonotype was found once. V and J are TRBV28 and TRBJ1-3, with 7 bases fitting TRBD1. Trimming removed 3 bases from V and 2 bases from J; junction bases left unmatched: 4. Germline CDR1 reads MDHEN; CDR2 reads SYDVKM. This CDR3 contains 15 residues. In DNA form, the CDR3 reads TGTGCCAGCAGTTTCACAGGGGACACTGGAAACACCATATATTTT. Translating gives CASSFTGDTGNTIYF.

This clonotype was observed at least ten times. CDR3 DNA: TGTGCCAGCAGTGCGGGGGAGAACTATGGCTACACCTTC. It translates to CASSAGENYGYTF. The V call is TRBV4-2, the J call TRBJ1-2; a weak D match, TRBD1 (5 bases). Trimming stripped 6 bases from V and 2 bases from J, with 10 bases between. Looked up from germline, CDR1 is LGHNA and CDR2 is YNFKEQ. The CDR3 length is 13 residues.

The sample holds many counts of this clonotype. V and J are TRBV7-3 and TRBJ2-1; TRBD1 agrees at 8 bases. This CDR3 is built from 14 residues. Germline V lookup: CDR1 SGHTA, CDR2 FQGTGA. The junction had 8 bases not matched to a gene; V was cut back by 9 bases and J by 4 bases. CDR3 coding DNA: TGTGCCAGTGTTCAGGGGGCAGGGTACAATGAGCAGTTCTTC. Translated, it gives CASVQGAGYNEQFF.

This clonotype was seen repeatedly, ten times or more. The rearrangement uses TRBV7-9 and TRBJ2-1; the match to TRBD1 covers 8 bases. V shed 4 bases, J shed 4 bases, and the junction held 0 bases outside the gene matches. CDR1 is SEHNR, CDR2 FQNEAQ, per germline (reference sequence). This CDR3 region has 13 residues. The CDR3 DNA reads TGTGCCAGCAGCTACAGGGGGTACAATGAGCAGTTCTTC. It translates to CASSYRGYNEQFF.

This clonotype was seen repeatedly, ten times or more. This chain links TRBV3-1 with TRBJ2-2; tentative D call: TRBD2 (5 bases). V lost 4 bases and J 4 bases, leaving 16 bases between the germline ends. CDR3 length equals 16 residues. The germline CDR1 and CDR2 sequences are LGHDT and YNNKEL (reference sequence). This CDR3 is CASSRSRGGGTGELFF. The CDR3 DNA is TGTGCCAGCAGCCGATCGCGAGGAGGTGGCACCGGGGAGCTGTTTTTT. Drawing the rest from reference TRBV3-1 and TRBJ2-2, the complete variable domain is DTAVSQTPKYLVTQMGNDKSIKCEQNLGHDTMYWYKQDSKKFLKIMFSYNNKELIINETVPNRFSPKSPDKAHLNLHINSLELGDSAVYFCASSRSRGGGTGELFFGEGSRLTVL.

This clonotype was counted at least ten times. The V gene is TRBV7-2, the J gene TRBJ1-1; D is possibly TRBD1 (6 bases). The CDR3 is 16 amino acids. V dropped 5 bases and J dropped 5 bases, with 21 bases sitting between them. Germline CDR1 reads SGHTA; CDR2 reads FQGNSA. CDR3 protein: CASSPDGIQGRTEAFF. The CDR3 DNA follows: TGTGCCAGCAGCCCCGACGGGATCCAGGGGAGGACTGAAGCTTTCTTT.

On this clonotype itself: The CDR3 does not end in the conserved phenylalanine or tryptophan, so this is likely a read error. The chain has TRBV6-4 and TRBJ2-1, with 13 bases lining up with TRBD2. Germline CDR1 MRHNA, CDR2 SNTAGT. Trimming at V came to 3 bases and at J to 8 bases, leaving 1 base not matched to a gene. This CDR3 region has 14 residues. CDR3 region: CASSEGLAGHEQFI. Written as DNA, the CDR3 is TGTGCCAGCAGTGAGGGACTAGCGGGGCATGAGCAGTTCATC.

This clonotype showed up many times. V is TRBV11-2 and J is TRBJ2-5; D gene uncertain. V shed 5 bases and J shed 4 bases, with 17 bases lying between them. CDR1 SGHAT and CDR2 FQNNGV come from the germline V gene. CDR3 length: 15 residues. CDR3 in DNA: TGTGCCAGCAGCAAAGGCTCGGGTTTCGGAGAGACCCAGTACTTC. Its translation is CASSKGSGFGETQYF.

In its sample, this clonotype was seen many times. This chain connects TRBV25-1 to TRBJ2-7; TRBD2 agrees at 8 bases. The V segment lost 7 bases and the J segment 4 bases; nucleotides outside the gene matches: 6. Germline V gene data show CDR1 as MGHDK and CDR2 as SYGVNS. CDR3 length: 13 amino acids. This CDR3 reads CASISGGGYEQYF. Here the CDR3 DNA reads TGTGCCAGCATCTCCGGCGGGGGGTACGAGCAGTACTTC.

This clonotype was detected only a few times. This sequence joins TRBV21-1 and TRBJ2-7; no check of the table's D call, TRBD1, against the DNA was made. TRBV21-1 is marked as a pseudogene. CDR3 size: 18 residues. In DNA, the CDR3 is TGTGCCAGCAGCAAATACTCGATCGGACAGGGCCACTCCTACGAGCAGTACGTC. Translated, it gives CASSKYSIGQGHSYEQYV.

This clonotype was picked up a small number of times. The V gene is TRBV15, the J gene TRBJ1-2; 9 bases fit TRBD1. The length of the CDR3 is 14 residues. Looked up from germline, CDR1 is LNHNV and CDR2 is YYDKDF (reference sequence). Trimming at V came to 7 bases and at J to 9 bases, leaving 12 bases not matched to a gene. The CDR3 reads CATNEPPGTGRYTF. As DNA, the CDR3 is TGTGCCACCAACGAGCCTCCCGGGACAGGGCGCTACACCTTC.

This clonotype was picked up a small number of times. The V gene is TRBV29-1, the J gene TRBJ2-7, with D possibly matching TRBD2 (6 bases). The CDR3 spans 12 residues. Trimming shortened V by 4 bases and J by 7 bases, and 14 bases separated the two germline ends. Germline V gene sequence: CDR1 SQVTM, CDR2 ANQGSEA. CDR3 residues: CSVVGGSEEQYF. The CDR3, as DNA: TGCAGCGTTGTGGGGGGATCGGAGGAGCAGTACTTC.

This clonotype has more than one count but fewer than ten. The chain joins TRBV20-1 to TRBJ1-1, with 7 positions matching TRBD1. In germline, CDR1 is DFQATT, CDR2 SNEGSKA (reference sequence). This CDR3 has 17 amino acids. Trimming took 0 bases from V and 1 from J; bases not matched to a gene: 11. The CDR3 DNA reads as TGCAGTGCTAGAGATTCTACCGACAGGGCTGGGAACACTGAAGCTTTCTTT. It translates to CSARDSTDRAGNTEAFF.

Of note for this clonotype: A much larger clone lies one base from this, so it may be a read error. The rearrangement links TRBV5-1 to TRBJ2-5; D may match TRBD1 or TRBD2 (5 bases each). CDR3 length equals 15 residues. Deletions cut 1 base from V and 5 bases from J, with 15 bases between. Germline V gene data show CDR1 as SGHRS and CDR2 as YFSETQ. The CDR3 sequence: CASSLMGEPHETQYF. The CDR3, as DNA: TGCGCCAGCAGCTTGATGGGGGAGCCCCACGAGACCCAGTACTTC. The full variable domain, its missing parts supplied by reference TRBV5-1 and TRBJ2-5, is KAGVTQTPRYLIKTRGQQVTLSCSPISGHRSVSWYQQTPGQGLQFLFEYFSETQRNKGNFPGRFSGRQFSNSRSEMNVSTLELGDSALYLCASSLMGEPHETQYFGPGTRLLVL.

This clonotype showed up just a few times. The V and J genes are TRBV11-2 and TRBJ2-2, with no clear D. The CDR3 runs to 12 residues. V was trimmed by 7 bases and J by 1 base, leaving 4 bases between them. Germline lookup yields CDR1 SGHAT and CDR2 FQNNGV. CDR3 in DNA: TGTGCCAGCATACAGAACACCGGGGAGCTGTTTTTT. It encodes CASIQNTGELFF.

This clonotype has just a few counts. J is TRBJ1-2 and V is TRBV6-6; the D gene is possibly TRBD1 (6 bases). Germline-derived CDR1 and CDR2 are MNHNY and SVGAGI (reference sequence). Trimming removed 5 bases at V and 8 bases at J, with 9 bases between. The CDR3 length is 11 residues. CDR3 nucleotides: TGTGCCAGCAGTCGGGACAAGGGCTACACCTTC. It encodes CASSRDKGYTF.

Only a few counts were recorded for this clonotype. V gene TRBV18 combines with J gene TRBJ2-5, with D unclear. This CDR3 has 14 amino acids. The V gene's germline CDR1 is KGHSH and CDR2 LQKENI. V shed 3 bases and J shed 4 bases, with 12 bases lying between them. The CDR3 loop is CASSPTPTSETQYF. CDR3 coding DNA: TGTGCCAGCTCACCGACCCCAACCTCAGAGACCCAGTACTTC.

This clonotype showed up many times. The V call is TRBV20-1, the J call TRBJ2-7, with D unclear. The CDR3 is made up of 13 amino acids. With 1 base removed from V and 0 bases from J, the gap between germline ends came to 7 bases. The germline V gene encodes CDR1 DFQATT and CDR2 SNEGSKA (reference sequence). CDR3 region: CSARVEPSYEQYF. The CDR3 DNA sequence: TGCAGTGCTAGAGTAGAACCCTCCTACGAGCAGTACTTC.

This clonotype has at least ten counts. This CDR3 is CASSLGTANPYGYTF. CDR3 DNA: TGTGCCAGCAGCTTAGGGACAGCTAATCCCTATGGCTACACCTTC. The V call is TRBV7-9, the J call TRBJ1-2; D might be TRBD1 (6 bases). Deletions cut 1 base from V and 4 bases from J, with 13 bases between. Germline CDR1 reads SEHNR; CDR2 reads FQNEAQ (reference sequence). The length of the CDR3 is 15 residues.

The chain uses TRBV12-3 or TRBV12-4 and TRBJ1-1; maybe TRBD1 (5 bases). The CDR3 is 12 amino acids. V was shortened by 8 bases and J by 6 bases, with 13 bases between the two germline ends. The CDR3 here is CASHRWGAEAFF. CDR3 nucleotides: TGTGCCAGCCACCGCTGGGGGGCTGAAGCTTTCTTT.